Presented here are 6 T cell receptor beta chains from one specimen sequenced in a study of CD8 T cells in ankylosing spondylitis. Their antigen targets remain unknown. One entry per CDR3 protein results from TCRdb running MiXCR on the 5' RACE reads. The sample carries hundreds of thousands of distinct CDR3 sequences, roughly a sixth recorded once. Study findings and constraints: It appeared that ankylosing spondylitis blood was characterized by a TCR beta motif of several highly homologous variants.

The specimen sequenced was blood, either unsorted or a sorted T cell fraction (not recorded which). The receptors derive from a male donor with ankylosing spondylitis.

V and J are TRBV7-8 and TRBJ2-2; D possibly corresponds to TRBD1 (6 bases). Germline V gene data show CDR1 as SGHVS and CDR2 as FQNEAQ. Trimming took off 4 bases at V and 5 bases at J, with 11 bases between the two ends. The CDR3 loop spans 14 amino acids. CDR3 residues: CASSSNQGTGELFF. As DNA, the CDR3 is TGTGCCAGCAGCTCGAACCAGGGGACCGGGGAGCTGTTTTTT.

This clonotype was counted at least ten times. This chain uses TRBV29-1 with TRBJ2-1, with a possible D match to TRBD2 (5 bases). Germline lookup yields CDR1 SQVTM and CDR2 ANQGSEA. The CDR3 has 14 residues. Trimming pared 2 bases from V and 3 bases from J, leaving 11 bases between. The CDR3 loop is CSVELAGIYNEQFF. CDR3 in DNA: TGCAGCGTTGAACTGGCGGGCATCTACAATGAGCAGTTCTTC.

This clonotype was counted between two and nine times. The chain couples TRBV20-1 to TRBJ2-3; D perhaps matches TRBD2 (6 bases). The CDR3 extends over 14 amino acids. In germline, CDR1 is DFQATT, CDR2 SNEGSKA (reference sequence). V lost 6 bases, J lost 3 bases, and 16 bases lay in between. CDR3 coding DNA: TGCAGTGCCTCGGCACTAGCTGAGACAGATACGCAGTATTTT. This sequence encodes CSASALAETDTQYF.

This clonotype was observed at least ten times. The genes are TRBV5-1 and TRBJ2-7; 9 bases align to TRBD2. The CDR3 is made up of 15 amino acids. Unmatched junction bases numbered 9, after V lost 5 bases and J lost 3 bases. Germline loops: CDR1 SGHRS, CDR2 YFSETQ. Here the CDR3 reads CASRASGEFIYEQYF. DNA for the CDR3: TGCGCCAGCAGGGCTAGCGGGGAGTTTATCTACGAGCAGTACTTC.

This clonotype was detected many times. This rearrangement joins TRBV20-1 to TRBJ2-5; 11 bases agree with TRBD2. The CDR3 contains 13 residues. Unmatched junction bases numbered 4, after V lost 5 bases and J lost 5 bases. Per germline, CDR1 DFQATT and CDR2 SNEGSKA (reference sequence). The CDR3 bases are TGCAGTGCTTTCCCTAGCGGGAGGGAGACCCAGTACTTC. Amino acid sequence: CSAFPSGRETQYF.

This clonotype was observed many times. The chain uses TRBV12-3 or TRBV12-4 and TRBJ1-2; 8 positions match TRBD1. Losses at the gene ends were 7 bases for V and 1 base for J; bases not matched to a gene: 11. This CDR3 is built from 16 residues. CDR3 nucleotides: TGTGCCAGCACCCCAAGGACAGGGAGCTATAACTATGGCTACACCTTC. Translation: CASTPRTGSYNYGYTF.